The 20 T cell receptor beta chains in this list originate from one sample, sequenced in a study of early T cells in non-severe SARS-CoV-2 infection. A single record per CDR3 protein comes from TCRdb applying MiXCR to the 5' RACE reads. The table lists about 69,000 distinct CDR3 sequences, around 4.2% of them singletons, with roughly 3.9% in the top ten. The specimen comprised whole blood, sampled at baseline. Every receptor here comes from an adult who was a healthcare worker with PCR-confirmed SARS-CoV-2 infection or an uninfected control (not recorded which). The donor label of this sample is uncertain.

This clonotype was counted ten times or more. V gene TRBV2 combines with J gene TRBJ2-5; 8 positions agree with TRBD1. CDR1 is SNHLY and CDR2 is FYNNEI in the germline V gene. The CDR3 length is 15 residues. V shed 6 bases and J 5 bases; nucleotides not matched to a gene: 11. CDR3 protein: CASSPGQGRWETQYF. Written as DNA, the CDR3 is TGTGCCAGCAGCCCTGGACAGGGTAGATGGGAGACCCAGTACTTC.

The genes are TRBV6-6 and TRBJ1-3; no firm D call. The V end lost 5 bases, the J end lost 0 bases, and 11 bases lay between the germline ends. Germline values: CDR1 MNHNY, CDR2 SVGAGI (reference sequence). This CDR3 is built from 15 residues. The CDR3 coding sequence is TGTGCCAGCAGTGCCAGCAGGCTCTCTGGAAACACCATATATTTT. This translates into CASSASRLSGNTIYF.

V and J are TRBV6-2 or TRBV6-3 and TRBJ1-5, with D hard to call. With 6 bases removed from V and 0 bases from J, the gap between germline ends came to 6 bases. This CDR3 is 13 amino acids long. The V gene's germline CDR1 is MNHEY and CDR2 SVGEGT. The CDR3: CASSHDSNQPQHF. CDR3 nucleotides: TGTGCCAGCAGCCACGATAGCAATCAGCCCCAGCATTTT.

This clonotype was counted ten times or more. The chain has TRBV6-5 and TRBJ1-1; no definite D call. V dropped 5 bases and J dropped 4 bases, with 11 bases sitting between them. The CDR3 is 13 amino acids. From germline, CDR1 is MNHEY and CDR2 SVGAGI. The DNA for the CDR3 is TGTGCCAGCAGTCCCTCTTTTGGCACTGAAGCTTTCTTT. Its protein is CASSPSFGTEAFF.

V gene TRBV20-1 combines with J gene TRBJ1-1, with D unresolved. The CDR3 has 11 residues. CDR1 DFQATT and CDR2 SNEGSKA come from the germline V gene (reference sequence). V was clipped by 3 bases and J by 1 base, with 3 bases between them. The CDR3, as DNA: TGCAGTGCTAGGGAGAACACTGAAGCTTTCTTT. This codes for CSARENTEAFF.

There are many counts of this clonotype. The rearrangement joins TRBV6-6 to TRBJ2-3, with TRBD1 matching 10 bases. Germline trimming cut 6 bases from V and 3 bases from J; bases unmatched to any gene: 6. There are 15 residues in the CDR3. The germline gives CDR1 MNHNY, CDR2 SVGAGI (reference sequence). In DNA form, the CDR3 reads TGTGCCAGCAGGACAGGGGGCGGGGGGACAGATACGCAGTATTTT. It yields the protein CASRTGGGGTDTQYF.

The chain carries TRBV4-1 and TRBJ2-3; TRBD2 aligns across 10 bases. CDR3 length: 15 residues. Germline V CDR1 and CDR2: MGHRA, YSYEKL. V lost 4 bases and J lost 6; bases outside the gene matches: 7. CDR3 sequence (DNA): TGCGCCAGCAGCCCGGAGCGGGGGGGCAAGGATACGCAGTATTTT. It codes for CASSPERGGKDTQYF.

This clonotype occurred a few times. This chain links TRBV25-1 with TRBJ1-5; D is undetermined. The CDR3 is made up of 12 amino acids. Per the germline V gene, CDR1 is MGHDK and CDR2 is SYGVNS. Trimming removed 1 base from V and 5 bases from J, with 3 bases in between. The CDR3 sequence: CASSEWDQPQHF. The CDR3 DNA reads TGTGCCAGCAGTGAATGGGATCAGCCCCAGCATTTT.

This clonotype was picked up many times. The chain uses TRBV5-1 and TRBJ2-1, with a weak D call TRBD2 (6 bases). Germline values: CDR1 SGHRS, CDR2 YFSETQ. With 0 bases removed from V and 8 bases from J, the gap between germline ends came to 18 bases. The CDR3 covers 16 residues. CDR3 region: CASSLEGRGFMDEQFF. The DNA for the CDR3 is TGCGCCAGCAGCTTGGAAGGGCGGGGTTTCATGGATGAGCAGTTCTTC.

This clonotype came up a few times. This chain uses TRBV7-9 with TRBJ2-3, with no clear D. V dropped 2 bases and J dropped 7 bases, with 13 bases sitting between them. This CDR3 is built from 14 residues. Germline CDR1 and CDR2: SEHNR and FQNEAQ (reference sequence). CDR3 bases: TGTGCCAGCAGCTTATTCTACTTGGAAAATACGCAGTATTTT. Protein: CASSLFYLENTQYF.

This clonotype was detected a few times. The chain carries TRBV28 and TRBJ1-2; no firm D call. The V end lost 3 bases, the J end lost 7 bases, and 12 bases lay between the germline ends. Germline V gives CDR1 MDHEN, CDR2 SYDVKM. The CDR3 sequence is 13 residues long. The CDR3 here is CASSFGLRSGYTF. Here the CDR3 DNA reads TGTGCCAGCAGTTTTGGGTTGCGGTCTGGCTACACCTTC.

As to this clonotype: A read error may explain this, as a much larger clone is one base away. The chain combines TRBV29-1 with TRBJ1-1; no reliable D call. Germline CDR1 is SQVTM and CDR2 is ANQGSEA. CDR3 length: 11 residues. The CDR3 nucleotides are TGCAGCGCTACAGCGAACACTGAAGTTTTCTTT. This encodes CSATANTEVFF.

This clonotype was detected many times. The J gene is TRBJ1-5, the V gene TRBV18, with 11 bases that match TRBD1. Losses at the gene ends were 3 bases for V and 6 bases for J; bases not matched to a gene: 7. The V gene's germline CDR1 is KGHSH and CDR2 LQKENI. The CDR3 is made up of 16 amino acids. Written as DNA, the CDR3 is TGTGCCAGCTCACCTCGGACAGGGGGCGCGGGTCAGCCCCAGCATTTT. Its protein product is CASSPRTGGAGQPQHF.

With regard to this clonotype: One end of the junction is discordant with germline, which a read error may explain. This chain joins TRBV14 and TRBJ1-2; 7 bases match TRBD1. Germline loops: CDR1 SGHDN, CDR2 FVKESK. This CDR3 comprises 13 residues. This chain's CDR3 is CASSRQTGYDYTF. CDR3 nucleotide sequence: TGTGCCAGCAGCCGACAGACAGGGTATGACTACACCTTC.

The chain employs TRBV4-3 and TRBJ1-1; D may be TRBD1 (6 bases). The CDR3 loop spans 14 amino acids. The germline V and J ends were trimmed by 2 bases and 4 bases, with 11 bases remaining between them. The germline gives CDR1 LGHNA, CDR2 YSLEER. CDR3 nucleotides: TGCGCCAGCAGCCAAATACAGGGTAGCACTGAAGCTTTCTTT. This encodes CASSQIQGSTEAFF.

This clonotype was detected ten times or more. V gene TRBV6-5 combines with J gene TRBJ2-7, with a possible D match to TRBD2 (6 bases). Germline loops: CDR1 MNHEY, CDR2 SVGAGI. The V and J ends lost 4 bases and 4 bases respectively, with 11 bases between them. CDR3 length: 13 residues. CDR3 nucleotide sequence: TGTGCCAGCAGTTCCAGGACTACTTACGAGCAGTACTTC. It is translated as CASSSRTTYEQYF.

The chain carries TRBV20-1 and TRBJ1-2, with 7 nucleotides matching TRBD1. Germline V gene lookup returns CDR1 DFQATT and CDR2 SNEGSKA (reference sequence). With V trimmed by 4 bases and J by 6 bases, 5 bases remained unmatched. The CDR3 length is 12 residues. The CDR3 spells CSATTGIDGYTF. The CDR3 region has the DNA TGCAGTGCTACGACAGGGATTGATGGCTACACCTTC.

The J gene is TRBJ1-6, the V gene TRBV3-1; a possible D gene is TRBD1 (6 bases). Germline CDR1 LGHDT, CDR2 YNNKEL (reference sequence). The CDR3 spans 15 residues. With 2 bases removed from V and 6 bases from J, the gap between germline ends came to 11 bases. The CDR3 DNA sequence: TGTGCCAGCAGCCAAACAGGGTCGGCTAATTCACCCCTCCACTTT. This codes for CASSQTGSANSPLHF.

This clonotype was seen at least ten times. The chain recombines TRBV7-9 with TRBJ2-3, with D perhaps matching TRBD1 or TRBD2 (6 bases each). The V gene lost 2 bases and the J gene lost 5 bases, with 11 bases spanning the gap. CDR1 is SEHNR and CDR2 is FQNEAQ in the germline V gene (reference sequence). The CDR3 spans 14 residues. The CDR3 region has the DNA TGTGCCAGCAGCTTATCGGGGGCAGAAGATACGCAGTATTTT. It codes for CASSLSGAEDTQYF.

This clonotype was picked up a small number of times. The V and J genes are TRBV30 and TRBJ1-5; 9 bases align to TRBD1. CDR3 size: 13 residues. The junction had 5 bases not matched to a gene; V was cut back by 5 bases and J by 6 bases. Germline lookup yields CDR1 GTSNPN and CDR2 SVGIG (reference sequence). The CDR3 protein is CAWGDRVTQPQHF. CDR3 sequence (DNA): TGTGCCTGGGGGGACAGGGTGACTCAGCCCCAGCATTTT.